This TCR beta chain was retrieved from a study of response to subunit inactivated influenza vaccine. This clonotype occurred many times. Germline loops: CDR1 SGHAT, CDR2 FQNNGV. The CDR3 loop spans 13 amino acids. The trim removed 6 bases at V and 6 bases at J, leaving 7 bases unmatched. TCRdb used MiXCR to reprocess the RT-PCR reads, holding one entry per CDR3 protein. The sample records more than 500,000 distinct CDR3 sequences, approximately 10% being singletons. This sample also appeared in a second study, on T cells expressing NK-cell markers. As that report states: It was by 5'RACE template switching with UMIs that TCR beta cDNA was made.

This TCR came from a man in his fifties who received an inactivated influenza vaccine. The chain joins TRBV11-2 to TRBJ1-2; 7 bases are shared with TRBD1. The sample was PBMCs from blood, taken on the day of vaccination. Here the CDR3 DNA reads TGTGCCAGCAGTCAGATTACAGGGGATGGCTACACCTTC. This codes for CASSQITGDGYTF. Looking up the rest from reference TRBV11-2 and TRBJ1-2 gives the full variable domain: EAGVAQSPRYKIIEKRQSVAFWCNPISGHATLYWYQQILGQGPKLLIQFQNNGVVDDSQLPKDRFSAERLKGVDSTLKIQPAKLEDSAVYLCASSQITGDGYTFGSGTRLTVV.